The T cell receptor beta chain under discussion was sequenced for a study of technical replicates of blood from a few donors (dated by TCRdb to the late 2010s). Libraries were built with the immunoSEQ multiplex PCR assay. TCRdb's version of the immuneACCESS table is confined to in-frame rearrangements and falls short of the full clone set. An unresolved V gene accounts for under half of the shortfall where checked; the remainder is of unknown origin. The sample data list some 87,000 clones, and about 96% of these were observed just once. Clones ranked in the top ten supply about 0.34% of the sample. This clone occurred once. The antigen it binds to is not known. No base qualities exist here, and no much larger clone lies one base off it. The sequenced material came from T cells isolated from PBMCs. The sequence was collected from a human donor in good health.

The DNA sequence follows: TGTGCCAGCAGTGAGGGGAGAATTTCCTACGAGCAGTACTTC. It translates to CASSEGRISYEQYF. The V and J segments used are TRBV6-1 and TRBJ2-7; possibly the D gene is TRBD2, per 5 matching bases. Trimming at the junction amounts to 3 bases on V and 1 base on J, and the germline ends lie 10 bases apart. The CDR3 measures 14 amino acids from cysteine to phenylalanine. The only DNA kept is the CDR3, 42 bases in frame from the first base. From a lookup of the germline V gene, CDR1 and CDR2 are MNHNS and SASEGT.